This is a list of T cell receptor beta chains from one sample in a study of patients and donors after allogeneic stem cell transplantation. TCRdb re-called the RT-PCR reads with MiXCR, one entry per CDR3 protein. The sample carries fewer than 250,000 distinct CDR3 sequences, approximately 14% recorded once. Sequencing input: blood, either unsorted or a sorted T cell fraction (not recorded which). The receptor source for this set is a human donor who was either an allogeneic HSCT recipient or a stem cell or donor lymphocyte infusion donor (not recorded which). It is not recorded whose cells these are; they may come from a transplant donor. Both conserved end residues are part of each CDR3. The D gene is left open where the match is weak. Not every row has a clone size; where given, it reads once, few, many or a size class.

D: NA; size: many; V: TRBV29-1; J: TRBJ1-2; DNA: TGCAGCGTTGATCGGGGCGGGGGCAGAGGCTACACCTTC; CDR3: CSVDRGGGRGYTF
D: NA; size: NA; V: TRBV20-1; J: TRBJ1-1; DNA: TGCAGTGCCTTACAGGGTCCCTCTGAAGCTTTCTTT; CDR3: CSALQGPSEAFF
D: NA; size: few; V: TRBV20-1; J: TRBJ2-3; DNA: TGCAGTGCTAGAGTGGCAGGGGGCAGTAGCGGGAGCGCAGATACGCAGTATTTT; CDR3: CSARVAGGSSGSADTQYF
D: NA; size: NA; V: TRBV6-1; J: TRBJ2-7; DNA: TGTGCCAGCAGTGAAGCCGGGGGCCGTAATGGCTTC; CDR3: CASSEAGGRNGF
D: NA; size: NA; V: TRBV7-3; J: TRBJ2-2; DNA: TGTGCCAGCAGCCCCACAGGGACGAGCACCGGGGAGCTGTTTTTT; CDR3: CASSPTGTSTGELFF
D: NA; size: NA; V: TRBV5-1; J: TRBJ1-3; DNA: TGCGCCAGCAGCCCCCAACAGGGCTCTGGAAACACCATATATTTT; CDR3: CASSPQQGSGNTIYF
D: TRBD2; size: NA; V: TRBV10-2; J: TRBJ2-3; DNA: TGCGCCAGCAGCCCCAGGACTAGCGGGGGGGCATCGAACACAGATACGCAGTATTTT; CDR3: CASSPRTSGGASNTDTQYF
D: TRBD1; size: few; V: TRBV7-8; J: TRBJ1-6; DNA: TGTGCCAGCAGCTTACAGGGGGCTTCACCCCTCCACTTT; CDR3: CASSLQGASPLHF
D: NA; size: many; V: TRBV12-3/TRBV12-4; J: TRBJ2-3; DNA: TGTGCCAGCAGCTTAGAGGCAGATACGCAGTATTTT; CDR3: CASSLEADTQYF
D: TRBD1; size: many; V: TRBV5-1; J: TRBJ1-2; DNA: TGCGCCAGCAGCGTCTCAGCGGGACAGGGGGCTACCGGCTACACCTTC; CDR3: CASSVSAGQGATGYTF
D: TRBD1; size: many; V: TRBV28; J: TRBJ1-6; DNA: TGTGCCAGCAGCCCCGGGACAGGGAGCTCCTATAATTCACCCCTCCACTTT; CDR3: CASSPGTGSSYNSPLHF